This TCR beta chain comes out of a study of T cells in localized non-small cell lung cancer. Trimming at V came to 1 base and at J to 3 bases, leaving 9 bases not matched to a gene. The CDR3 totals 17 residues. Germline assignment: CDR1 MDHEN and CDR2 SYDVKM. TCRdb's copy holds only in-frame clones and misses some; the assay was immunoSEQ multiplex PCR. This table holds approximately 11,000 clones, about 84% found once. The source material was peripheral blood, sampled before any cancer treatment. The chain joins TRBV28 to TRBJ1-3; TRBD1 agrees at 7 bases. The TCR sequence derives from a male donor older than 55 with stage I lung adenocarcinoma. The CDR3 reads CASSLLTTGRNGNTIYF. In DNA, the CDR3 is TGTGCCAGCAGTTTATTAACGACAGGGAGAAATGGAAACACCATATATTTT.